This TCR beta chain was captured by sequencing in a study of T cell responses to AZD1222 COVID-19 vaccine. Regarding the study as a whole: No day 14 peak samples; only post-peak repertoires were characterized. Only 5 or 6 AZD1222 recipients were seropositive at baseline. Spike-wide coverage was observed for vaccine-associated CD4 TCRs, with dominant responses at 160-218 and 743-854. Increases in Spike-specific TCR breadth and depth were seen after two AZD1222 doses.

This clone was counted a single time. Its target is not known. Germline CDR1 reads GTSNPN; CDR2 reads SVGIG (reference sequence). The CDR3 length is 13 residues. Generated by immunoSEQ multiplex PCR, the TCRdb table keeps only in-frame clones and is missing some. The sample lists about 120,000 clones, just under 95% seen once, with about 3% in the top ten. The source is an adult in good health. The chain joins TRBV30 to TRBJ2-7; D perhaps matches TRBD2 (6 bases). Specimen: peripheral blood, collected on day 0 of AZD1222 vaccination. This chain's CDR3 is CALSSIGGLEQYF. CDR3 nucleotides: TGTGCTTTGAGCAGTATAGGAGGGCTCGAGCAGTACTTC.